Shown below are 13 T cell receptor beta chains from a single sample sequenced in a study of PD-1 blockade in mismatch repair-deficient tumors. This table comes from immunoSEQ multiplex PCR, and its TCRdb copy is limited to in-frame clones, with some not included. The top ten hold around 6.6% of the sample, which has some 100,000 clones, approximately 80% seen once. Sequenced here: peripheral blood, sampled 36 weeks after starting pembrolizumab. The receptor source for this set is an adult with mismatch repair-deficient cancer.

The chain recombines TRBV7-2 with TRBJ2-7; TRBD2 might be the D (7 bases). CDR1 and CDR2 from the germline V gene are SGHTA and FQGNSA. This CDR3 region has 15 residues. Trimming cost V 5 bases and J 1 base, with 15 bases left between them. CDR3: CASSLRGGVSYEQYF. In nucleotides, the CDR3 is TGTGCCAGCAGCCTAAGGGGGGGCGTATCCTACGAGCAGTACTTC.

This sequence joins TRBV7-9 and TRBJ2-7; 10 positions agree with TRBD1. V gave up 3 bases and J gave up 2 bases; unmatched junction bases: 7. Germline V CDR1 and CDR2: SEHNR, FQNEAQ (reference sequence). This CDR3 region has 16 residues. Here the CDR3 reads CASSLEVGTGAYEQYF. DNA of the CDR3: TGTGCCAGCAGCTTGGAGGTCGGGACAGGGGCCTACGAGCAGTACTTC.

The J gene is TRBJ2-5, the V gene TRBV5-1; D is unclear. Germline assignment: CDR1 SGHRS and CDR2 YFSETQ. The CDR3 runs 15 residues. V was pared by 1 base and J by 7 bases, with 17 bases between. The CDR3 reads CASSLLGQRGSTQYF. CDR3 DNA sequence: TGCGCCAGCAGCTTGTTGGGTCAGCGTGGGTCGACCCAGTACTTC.

The J gene is TRBJ2-1, the V gene TRBV5-1, with 12 bases aligning to TRBD2. This CDR3 contains 16 residues. CDR1 is SGHRS and CDR2 is YFSETQ in the germline V gene. The V segment lost 4 bases and the J segment 5 bases; nucleotides outside the gene matches: 7. The CDR3 here is CASSTSGTSGHNEQFF. The CDR3 DNA follows: TGCGCCAGCAGCACCTCCGGGACTAGCGGGCACAATGAGCAGTTCTTC.

The chain is built from TRBV21-1 and TRBJ2-5; the D segment call TRBD2 is taken from the table without a DNA check. TRBV21-1 is a recognized pseudogene. CDR3 length: 12 amino acids. The CDR3 DNA is TGTGCCAGCTTTCCGGGGTCCCAGACCCAGTACTTC. Translation gives CASFPGSQTQYF.

The V call is TRBV11-2, the J call TRBJ2-4; 10 bases are a match to TRBD1. The V segment lost 6 bases and the J segment 6 bases; nucleotides outside the gene matches: 5. CDR1 and CDR2 from the germline V gene are SGHAT and FQNNGV. The CDR3 has 14 amino acids. CDR3 nucleotide sequence: TGTGCCAGCAGTCGGGACAGGGGTGGAAACATTCAGTACTTC. It specifies CASSRDRGGNIQYF. Full variable domain (rest looked up from reference TRBV11-2 and TRBJ2-4): EAGVAQSPRYKIIEKRQSVAFWCNPISGHATLYWYQQILGQGPKLLIQFQNNGVVDDSQLPKDRFSAERLKGVDSTLKIQPAKLEDSAVYLCASSRDRGGNIQYFGAGTRLSVL.

The chain joins TRBV7-2 to TRBJ2-1; D might be TRBD2 (5 bases). Deletions cut 4 bases from V and 15 bases from J, with 16 bases between. CDR1 and CDR2 (germline): SGHTA, FQGNSA. The CDR3 length is 12 residues. The DNA for the CDR3 is TGTGCCAGCAGCTCAGGCGCGATAGGACTGTTCTTC. Its protein is CASSSGAIGLFF.

A single count supports this clone. V usage is TRBV2 and J usage is TRBJ1-4; TRBD1 is a possible D gene (6 bases). Between the trimmed V and J ends, which lost 3 bases and 6 bases, there was a span of 14 bases. The CDR3 is made up of 15 amino acids. From germline, CDR1 is SNHLY and CDR2 FYNNEI. DNA of the CDR3: TGTGCCAGCAGTGATGGTCGGGCAGGGGATGAAAAACTGTTTTTT. This encodes CASSDGRAGDEKLFF.

The chain has TRBV7-9 and TRBJ2-7; D gene unclear. Trimming took 3 bases from V and 6 from J, leaving 6 bases between them. The CDR3 runs 11 residues. Germline V gene sequence: CDR1 SEHNR, CDR2 FQNEAQ (reference sequence). This CDR3 is CASSLLSEQYF. CDR3 nucleotides: TGTGCCAGCAGCTTGTTGTCCGAGCAGTACTTC.

This clone was detected only once. The chain is built from TRBV29-1 and TRBJ2-2; D might be TRBD1 (5 bases). V was clipped by 2 bases and J by 1 base, with 8 bases between them. Germline CDR1 SQVTM, CDR2 ANQGSEA. The CDR3 is made up of 14 amino acids. This CDR3 reads CSVETGKNTGELFF. DNA for the CDR3: TGCAGCGTTGAAACAGGAAAGAACACCGGGGAGCTGTTTTTT.

Points on this clone: This sample also contains other DNA sequences that code for the same CDR3. The chain combines TRBV27 with TRBJ2-2; D perhaps matches TRBD1 (6 bases). Trimming removed 6 bases from V and 1 base from J, with 9 bases in between. Germline V gene data show CDR1 as MNHEY and CDR2 as SMNVEV (reference sequence). This CDR3 has 14 amino acids. The CDR3 loop reads CASRKGQNTGELFF. The CDR3 DNA reads as TGTGCCAGCAGAAAGGGACAGAACACCGGGGAGCTGTTTTTT.

The chain has TRBV2 and TRBJ2-7; TRBD2 matches at 8 bases. This CDR3 comprises 18 residues. The germline CDR1 and CDR2 sequences are SNHLY and FYNNEI. V lost 8 bases, J lost 2 bases, and 20 bases stayed unmatched. The CDR3 loop reads CASSYSKGLAGSPYEQYF. For the CDR3, the DNA is TGTGCCAGCTCTTACTCTAAGGGGCTAGCGGGCTCCCCCTACGAGCAGTACTTC.

The J gene is TRBJ2-1, the V gene TRBV7-2; 11 bases fit TRBD2. Germline V gene sequence: CDR1 SGHTA, CDR2 FQGNSA. V shed 5 bases, J shed 2 bases, and the junction held 5 bases outside the gene matches. The CDR3 totals 16 residues. CDR3 sequence reads: CASSRTSGSTYNEQFF. DNA of the CDR3: TGTGCCAGCAGCCGGACTAGCGGGTCTACCTACAATGAGCAGTTCTTC. Full variable domain (remainder filled in from reference TRBV7-2 and TRBJ2-1): GAGVSQSPSNKVTEKGKDVELRCDPISGHTALYWYRQSLGQGLEFLIYFQGNSAPDKSGLPSDRFSAERTGGSVSTLTIQRTQQEDSAVYLCASSRTSGSTYNEQFFGPGTRLTVL.